In this sample, the clone carrying this T cell receptor beta chain turned up a few times. Its antigen is undetermined. V was shortened by 4 bases and J by 4 bases, with 6 bases between the two germline ends. The germline V gene has CDR1 SGHKS and CDR2 YYEKEE (reference sequence). CDR3 length: 13 amino acids. Repertoires were generated with immunoSEQ multiplex PCR, while TCRdb's copy carries only in-frame clones and drops some. The table has 19,000 or so clones, less than 90% seen once. The data were obtained in a study of somatic mutations in cytotoxic T cells in rheumatoid arthritis. Background on the study: Selected T-cell populations stained with V beta antibodies were isolated by flow sorting to nearly 100% purity; these included V beta1+ cells subjected to TCRB sequencing. Study results and limitations: Only rheumatoid arthritis patients, not healthy controls, showed CD8+ clonality increasing with age. It was found that CD8+ T-cell clonality in rheumatoid arthritis patients did not differ significantly from that in age-matched healthy controls. The top CD8+ clone topped 20% of CD8+ cells in about an eighth of the roughly 60 patients.

The chain combines TRBV5-5 with TRBJ1-6, with D perhaps TRBD1 (6 bases). The receptor comes from a middle-aged man in good health. Sample: CD8+ T cells sorted from blood. This CDR3 reads CASSTGYNSPLHF. CDR3 nucleotides: TGTGCCAGCAGCACAGGGTATAATTCACCCCTCCACTTT.